A selection of T cell receptor beta chains follows, all from one sample in a study of cytomegalovirus exposure and HLA in healthy donors. Libraries were prepared by immunoSEQ multiplex PCR; TCRdb keeps only in-frame clonotypes and omits some of them. The data contain about 240,000 clones, around 87% of them singletons. Source material: PBMCs. The receptors come from a woman aged 25-40 years in good health and CMV-seropositive. CDR3s include the opening cysteine and the closing phenylalanine or tryptophan. The D gene is left open where the match is weak. Some rows have no size entry. The others give once, few or many, or a class for an expanded clone.

>-|-|TRBV9|TRBJ2-3
TGTGCCAGCAGCGTAGAGTGGGCTGGAGATACGCAGTATTTT
CASSVEWAGDTQYF
>-|TRBD1|TRBV28|TRBJ1-5
TGTGCCAGCAGTTTCCGACAGGGGTGGCATTTT
CASSFRQGWHF
>-|TRBD1|TRBV7-3|TRBJ1-2
TGTGCCAGCAGCTTAAGTGGAAGGGGACAGGGAGATCGGAACTATGGCTACACCTTC
CASSLSGRGQGDRNYGYTF
>-|TRBD1|TRBV28|TRBJ1-5
TGTGCCAGCAGTTACAGGGGTTATAGCAATCAGCCCCAGCATTTT
CASSYRGYSNQPQHF
>-|TRBD1|TRBV5-1|TRBJ1-3
TGCGCCAGCAGCTTGACAGGGGGCGAGGGAAACACCATATATTTT
CASSLTGGEGNTIYF
>-|-|TRBV27|TRBJ1-5
TGTGCCAGCAGTTCAGGGTCAGTGAGGCAGCCCCAGCATTTT
CASSSGSVRQPQHF
>-|TRBD1|TRBV27|TRBJ1-5
TGTGCCAGCAGTAGGACAGGTCTCCTTCAGCCCCAGCATTTT
CASSRTGLLQPQHF
>-|-|TRBV18|TRBJ1-1
TGTGCCAGCTCACCCCCCTCGGGGGGCACTGAAGCTTTCTTT
CASSPPSGGTEAFF
>once|-|TRBV11-3|TRBJ2-5
TGTGCCAGCAGCTTAGGTTTCGGACAGAGAGAGACCCAGTACTTC
CASSLGFGQRETQYF
>-|TRBD1|TRBV28|TRBJ1-5
TGTGCCAGCAGTTTGGGACAGGCGGATCAGCCCCAGCATTTT
CASSLGQADQPQHF
>-|TRBD2|TRBV11-3|TRBJ2-7
TGTGCCAGCAGCTATCGGACTAGCGCAGCCTACGAGCAGTACTTC
CASSYRTSAAYEQYF
>-|TRBD2|TRBV4-2|TRBJ2-2
TGTGCCAGCAGCCACCTAGCGGGAGGGGTCACCGGGGAGCTGTTTTTT
CASSHLAGGVTGELFF
>-|-|TRBV5-1|TRBJ2-1
TGCGCCAGCAGCTTGGCCAGGGGGGCCCTCAATGAGCAGTTCTTC
CASSLARGALNEQFF
>-|-|TRBV7-2|TRBJ2-3
TGTGCCAGCAGCTTAGCGCCGGGGGATACGCAGTATTTT
CASSLAPGDTQYF
>once|TRBD1|TRBV6-1|TRBJ2-2
TGTGCCAGCATTGGGGACAGGGGATACACCGGGGAGCTGTTTTTT
CASIGDRGYTGELFF
>-|-|TRBV5-1|TRBJ2-5
TGCGCCAGCAGCTCTACCGGGGAGAAACAAGAGACCCAGTACTTC
CASSSTGEKQETQYF
>-|-|TRBV30|TRBJ2-2
TGTGCCTGGAGCCCTAGCTTCAGCGGGGAGCTGTTTTTT
CAWSPSFSGELFF
>-|TRBD1|TRBV28|TRBJ1-5
TGTGCCACCCATACAACCACGGGACAGGGTCTTGGTCAGCCCCAGCATTTT
CATHTTTGQGLGQPQHF
>-|TRBD2|TRBV27|TRBJ2-2
TGTGCCAGCAGTTTAATGACGTTAGCGGGAGACACCGGGGAGCTGTTTTTT
CASSLMTLAGDTGELFF
>-|-|TRBV29-1|TRBJ1-1
TGCAGCGTGGTCGACAGGATGAACACTGAAGCTTTCTTT
CSVVDRMNTEAFF
>-|TRBD1|TRBV9|TRBJ2-5
TGTGCCAGCAGCGAAACTTACGGGACAGGGGGCGTACGGGAGACCCAGTACTTC
CASSETYGTGGVRETQYF
>few|-|TRBV7-8|TRBJ2-2
TGTGCCAGCAGCCCAATCCGGGGGTTTACCGGGGAGCTGTTTTTT
CASSPIRGFTGELFF
>-|-|TRBV4-1|TRBJ1-1
TGCGCCAGCAGCCCCCAGACAGACTTTCCTGAAGCTTTCTTT
CASSPQTDFPEAFF
>-|-|TRBV19|TRBJ1-1
TGTGCCAGTAGGACTGCAGGGATGAACACTGAAGCTTTCTTT
CASRTAGMNTEAFF
>-|TRBD1|TRBV7-9|TRBJ2-6
TGTGCCAGCAGCTTAGGCCGACAGGGGAGTATATCTGGGGCCAACGTCCTGACTTTC
CASSLGRQGSISGANVLTF
>-|TRBD2|TRBV5-1|TRBJ2-7
TGCGCCAGCAGCTCGGGGACTAGCGGGCTCTCCTACGAGCAGTACTTC
CASSSGTSGLSYEQYF
>-|TRBD2|TRBV5-1|TRBJ2-3
TGCGCCAGCAGCCTGGGGATAGCGGGAGGGCGAGCAGATACGCAGTATTTT
CASSLGIAGGRADTQYF
>-|TRBD2|TRBV30|TRBJ2-7
TGTGCCTGGAGTGTAGGACTAGCGGACGCCTACGAGCAGTACTTC
CAWSVGLADAYEQYF
>-|-|TRBV18|TRBJ2-1
TGTGCCAGCTCACCGATGACAGATAATGAGCAGTTCTTC
CASSPMTDNEQFF
>-|-|TRBV30|TRBJ1-3
TGTGCCTGGAGTCCCGGTTCTGGAAACACCATATATTTT
CAWSPGSGNTIYF
>-|-|TRBV28|TRBJ2-3
TGTGCCAGCAGTTTATTTCGAGACACAGATACGCAGTATTTT
CASSLFRDTDTQYF
>once|-|TRBV19|TRBJ2-7
TGTGCCAGTAGTATGCGAGGGATCAGTTACGAGCAGTACTTC
CASSMRGISYEQYF
>-|-|TRBV11-3|TRBJ2-1
TGTGCCAGCAGCATACACCACAATGAGCAGTTCTTC
CASSIHHNEQFF
>-|TRBD2|TRBV7-9|TRBJ2-2
TGTGCCAGCAGCCACGGACTAGCGGGAAGAGCCCACACCGGGGAGCTGTTTTTT
CASSHGLAGRAHTGELFF
>-|-|TRBV28|TRBJ2-7
TGTGCCAGCAGTCTCCCCTCGGGTCGAGGGCAGTACTTC
CASSLPSGRGQYF
>-|TRBD1|TRBV9|TRBJ2-7
TGTGCCAGCAGCTCAGACGGGACAGGGCACTACGAGCAGTACTTC
CASSSDGTGHYEQYF
>-|-|TRBV19|TRBJ1-2
TGTGCCAGTAGTATAGGCAGGGCCGTCCATGGCTACACCTTC
CASSIGRAVHGYTF
>-|TRBD2|TRBV29-1|TRBJ2-5
TGCAGCGTTGAAGTGGGTAGCGGGAGGTTTGGAGAGACCCAGTACTTC
CSVEVGSGRFGETQYF
>-|TRBD1|TRBV19|TRBJ1-1
TGTGCCAGTAAACGGGGACAGGGGGGGACTGAAGCTTTCTTT
CASKRGQGGTEAFF
>-|-|TRBV11-2|TRBJ2-2
TGTGCCAGCAGCTTAGGGGACACTAACACCGGGGAGCTGTTTTTT
CASSLGDTNTGELFF
>-|TRBD2|TRBV6-1|TRBJ2-5
TGTGCCAGCAGTGAAAGGGCGGGAGGGATCCAAGAGACCCAGTACTTC
CASSERAGGIQETQYF
>-|-|TRBV7-2|TRBJ2-4
TGTGCCAGCAGCTTAGGTCAGGGTAACATTCAGTACTTC
CASSLGQGNIQYF